This T cell receptor beta chain came from a study of blood T cell repertoires in COVID-19. Study at large: The United States, Italy and Spain supplied acute and convalescent COVID-19 samples. The cDNA or gDNA used as material had been derived from T cells, B-cell-depleted T cells, or PBMCs.

V was clipped by 5 bases and J by 8 bases; unmatched bases: 7. The length of the CDR3 is 13 residues. Germline values: CDR1 SGHNT, CDR2 YYREEE (reference sequence). Method: immunoSEQ multiplex PCR; TCRdb's copy keeps in-frame clones and lacks some. Of about 380,000 clones in the sample, roughly 85% are singletons; the top ten hold roughly 3.6%. The specimen was peripheral blood. The sequence was obtained from a woman aged 18-29 years with acute or convalescent COVID-19. The chain carries TRBV5-4 and TRBJ1-2, with TRBD1 matching 9 bases. In DNA form, the CDR3 reads TGTGCCAGCAGACCAGACAGGGGGGAAGGCTACACCTTC. Translation: CASRPDRGEGYTF.